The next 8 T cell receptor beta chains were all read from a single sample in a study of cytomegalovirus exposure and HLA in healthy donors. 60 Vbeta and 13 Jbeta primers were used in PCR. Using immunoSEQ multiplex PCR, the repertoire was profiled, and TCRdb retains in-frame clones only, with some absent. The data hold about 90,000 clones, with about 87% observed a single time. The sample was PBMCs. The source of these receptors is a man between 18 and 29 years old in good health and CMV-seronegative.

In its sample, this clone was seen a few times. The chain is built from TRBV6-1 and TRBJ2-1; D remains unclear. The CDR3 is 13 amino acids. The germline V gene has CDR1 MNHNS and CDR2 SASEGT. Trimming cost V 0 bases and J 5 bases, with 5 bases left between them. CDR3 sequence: CASSEAANNEQFF. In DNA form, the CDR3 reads TGTGCCAGCAGTGAAGCGGCAAACAATGAGCAGTTCTTC.

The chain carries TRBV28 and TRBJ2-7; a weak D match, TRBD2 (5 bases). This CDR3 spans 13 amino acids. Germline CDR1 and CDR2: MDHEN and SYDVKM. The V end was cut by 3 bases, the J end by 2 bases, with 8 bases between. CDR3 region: CASSFGGPYEQYF. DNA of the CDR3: TGTGCCAGCAGTTTTGGCGGGCCCTACGAGCAGTACTTC.

CDR3 DNA: TGTGCCAGCAGTGACTCGAGTCGTTTTTGGACAGTTCATCAGCCCCAGCATTTT. It codes for CASSDSSRFWTVHQPQHF. The rearrangement uses TRBV6-4 and TRBJ1-5; possible D gene TRBD1, 6 bases. This CDR3 spans 18 amino acids. Deletions cut 0 bases from V and 5 bases from J, with 20 bases between. Germline assignment: CDR1 MRHNA and CDR2 SNTAGT.

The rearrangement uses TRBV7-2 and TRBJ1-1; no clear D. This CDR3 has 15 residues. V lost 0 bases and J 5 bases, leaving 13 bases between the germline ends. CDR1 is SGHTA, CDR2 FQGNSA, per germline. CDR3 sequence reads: CASSLAVGRKTEAFF. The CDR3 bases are TGTGCCAGCAGCTTAGCTGTCGGCAGGAAGACTGAAGCTTTCTTT.

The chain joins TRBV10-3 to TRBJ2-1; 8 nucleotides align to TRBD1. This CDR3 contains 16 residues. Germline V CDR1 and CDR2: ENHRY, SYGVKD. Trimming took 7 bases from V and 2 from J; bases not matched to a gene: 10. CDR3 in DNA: TGTGCCATCAACCAGGACAGGGAATTTACCTACAATGAGCAGTTCTTC. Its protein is CAINQDREFTYNEQFF.

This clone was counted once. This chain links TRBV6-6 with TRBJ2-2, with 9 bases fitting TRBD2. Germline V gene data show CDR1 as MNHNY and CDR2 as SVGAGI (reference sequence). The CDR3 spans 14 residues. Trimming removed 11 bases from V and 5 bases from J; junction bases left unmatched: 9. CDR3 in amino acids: CAGGEAGGTGELFF. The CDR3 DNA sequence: TGTGCCGGAGGGGAGGCGGGAGGGACCGGGGAGCTGTTTTTT.

The CDR3 bases are TGTGCCAGTAGGGGGACACCTGTGGAGACCCAGTACTTC. Translating gives CASRGTPVETQYF. V gene TRBV19 combines with J gene TRBJ2-5; TRBD1 might be the D (6 bases). Germline V gene data show CDR1 as LNHDA and CDR2 as SQIVND (reference sequence). There are 13 residues in the CDR3. V lost 6 bases and J 5 bases, leaving 13 bases between the germline ends.

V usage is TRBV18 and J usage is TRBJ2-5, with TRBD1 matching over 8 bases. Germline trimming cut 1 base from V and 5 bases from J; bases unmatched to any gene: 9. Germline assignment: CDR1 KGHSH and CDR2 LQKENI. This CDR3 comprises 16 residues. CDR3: CASSPRPQGVEETQYF. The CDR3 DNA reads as TGTGCCAGCTCACCACGGCCACAGGGGGTCGAGGAGACCCAGTACTTC.